At least ten counts were recorded for the clone carrying this TCR beta chain. These data originate in a study of neurological immune-mediated disorders. Time point meaning: longitudinal time-point 2. TCRdb re-analysed the 5' RACE reads in MiXCR, keeping a single row per CDR3 protein. This sample yields some 49,000 distinct CDR3 sequences, of which less than 15% are seen a single time; less than 5.5% belongs to the top ten. V was shortened by 2 bases and J by 8 bases, with 27 bases between the two germline ends. The CDR3 extends over 18 amino acids. Germline V gene lookup returns CDR1 SGHTA and CDR2 FQGNSA.

This TCR derives from a male donor with HTLV-1-associated myelopathy (HAM/TSP). The chain is built from TRBV7-2 and TRBJ1-2, with D maybe TRBD1 (5 bases). Sample: PBMCs. This CDR3 is CASSLNRLGGGPSLGYTF. The CDR3 coding sequence is TGTGCCAGCAGCTTAAATCGTTTGGGGGGGGGTCCCTCCCTGGGCTACACCTTC.